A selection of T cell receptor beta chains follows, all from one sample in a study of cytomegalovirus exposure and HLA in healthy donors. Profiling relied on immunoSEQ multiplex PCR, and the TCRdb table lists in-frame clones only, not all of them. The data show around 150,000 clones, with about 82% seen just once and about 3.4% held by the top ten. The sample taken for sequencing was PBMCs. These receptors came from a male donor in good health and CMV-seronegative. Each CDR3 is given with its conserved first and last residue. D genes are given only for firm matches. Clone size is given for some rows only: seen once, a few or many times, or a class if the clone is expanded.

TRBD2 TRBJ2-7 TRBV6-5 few TGTGCCAGCAGTTACTTGGCGGGAGGGCGTCGAGAGCAGTACTTC CASSYLAGGRREQYF
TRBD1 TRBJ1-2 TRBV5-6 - TGTGCCAGCTGGGGGCGGACAGGGGGCGAACCCCCCTATTTCTACACCTTC CASWGRTGGEPPYFYTF
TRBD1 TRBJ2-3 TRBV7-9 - TGTGCCAGCAGCTTAGCGGGGACAGGGGCTAGCACAGATACGCAGTATTTT CASSLAGTGASTDTQYF
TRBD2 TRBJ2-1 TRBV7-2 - TGTGCCAGCAGCCCAACTCCACGGGTAGCGGGGGTAAATGAGCAGTTCTTC CASSPTPRVAGVNEQFF
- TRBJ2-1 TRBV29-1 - TGCGCCGGGACACCTTACAATGAGCAGTTCTTC CAGTPYNEQFF
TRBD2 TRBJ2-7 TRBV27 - TGTGCCAGCAGTTTATCGGTAGCGGGAGAATACGAGCAGTACTTC CASSLSVAGEYEQYF
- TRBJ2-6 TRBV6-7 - TGTGCCAGCAGTTACGAGAGGGCGCCGAGCTCTGGGGCCAACGTCCTGACTTTC CASSYERAPSSGANVLTF
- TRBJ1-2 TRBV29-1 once TGCAGCGTTGACGCTACAGGGACATATGGCTACACCTTC CSVDATGTYGYTF
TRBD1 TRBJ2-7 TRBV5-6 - TGTGCCAGCAGTGCGGGGACAGGGGTTTTTTACGAGCAGTACTTC CASSAGTGVFYEQYF
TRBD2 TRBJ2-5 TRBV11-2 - TGTGCCAGCAGCTCGACTAGCGGGGGTCAAGAGACCCAGTACTTC CASSSTSGGQETQYF
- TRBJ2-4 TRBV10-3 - TGTGCCATCTCCCTGGGGTGGGGGGACATTCAGTACTTC CAISLGWGDIQYF
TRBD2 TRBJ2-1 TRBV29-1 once TGCAGCGTGCCGGAGGGGACTACCTACAATGAGCAGTTCTTC CSVPEGTTYNEQFF
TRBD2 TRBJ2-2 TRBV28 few TGTGCCAGCAGCGGGACTAGCGGGAAGAGGGGCGGGGAGCTGTTTTTT CASSGTSGKRGGELFF
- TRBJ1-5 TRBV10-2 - TGCGCCAGCAGTGAAAGGGGAACCGGACAGCCCCAGCATTTT CASSERGTGQPQHF
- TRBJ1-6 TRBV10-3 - TGCGCCATCAGGAGCACTAATTCACCCCTCCACTTT CAIRSTNSPLHF
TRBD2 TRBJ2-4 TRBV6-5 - TGTGCCAGCACCCCTAGCGGGAGGGGGAGCATTCAGTACTTC CASTPSGRGSIQYF
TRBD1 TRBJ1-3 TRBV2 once TGTGCCAGCTCGGGCCGGGACAGGGGTAATTCGGACACCATATATTTT CASSGRDRGNSDTIYF
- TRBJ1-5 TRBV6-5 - TGTGCCAGCAGTTATGCGCAGGGCGGCCAGCCCCAGCATTTT CASSYAQGGQPQHF
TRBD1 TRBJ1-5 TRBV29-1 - TGCAGCGTGAAAAGGGGGCCCAATCAGCCCCAGCATTTT CSVKRGPNQPQHF
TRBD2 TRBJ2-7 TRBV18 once TGTGCCAGCTCATCCATAGCGGGAGTGACGTACGAGCAGTACTTC CASSSIAGVTYEQYF
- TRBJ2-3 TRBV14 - TGTGCCAGCAGCCAAGAAATCAGGGTGTCAGATACGCAGTATTTT CASSQEIRVSDTQYF
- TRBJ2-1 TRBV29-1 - TGCAGCGTTGACCAGGACTTTGATGAGCAGTTCTTC CSVDQDFDEQFF
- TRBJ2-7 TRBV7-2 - TGTGCCAGCAGCTTATGGCGGGGCGAGCAGTACTTC CASSLWRGEQYF
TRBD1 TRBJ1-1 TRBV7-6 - TGTGCCAGCAGCAGCAACAGGGGGAACACTGAAGCTTTCTTT CASSSNRGNTEAFF
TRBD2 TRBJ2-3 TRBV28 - TGTGCCAGCAACATTGGGGGACTAGGATTGACAGATACGCAGTATTTT CASNIGGLGLTDTQYF
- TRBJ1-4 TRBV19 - TGTGCCAGTAGACCTCCCCGGGACACGGGTTTTGAAAAACTGTTTTTT CASRPPRDTGFEKLFF
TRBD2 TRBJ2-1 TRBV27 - TGTGCTAGCAGTTTACGTATACTAGCGGGAGCGGACAATGAGCAGTTCTTC CASSLRILAGADNEQFF
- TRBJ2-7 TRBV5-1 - TGCGCCAGCAGCTACAACCAAGCCTACGAGCAGTACTTC CASSYNQAYEQYF
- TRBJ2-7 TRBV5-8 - TGTGCCAGCAGTTCGAGACAGGCGTTGGTCTACGAGCAGTACTTC CASSSRQALVYEQYF
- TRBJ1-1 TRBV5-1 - TGCGCCAGCAGCTTCTCCCCAGAGAACACTGAAGCTTTCTTT CASSFSPENTEAFF
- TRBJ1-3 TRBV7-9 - TGTGCCAGCAGCTTCAGCGGTCTGATCTCTGGAAACACCATATATTTT CASSFSGLISGNTIYF
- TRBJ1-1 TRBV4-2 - TGTGCCAGCAGCCAAGAATTGGGACACGGAGCTGAAGCTTTCTTT CASSQELGHGAEAFF